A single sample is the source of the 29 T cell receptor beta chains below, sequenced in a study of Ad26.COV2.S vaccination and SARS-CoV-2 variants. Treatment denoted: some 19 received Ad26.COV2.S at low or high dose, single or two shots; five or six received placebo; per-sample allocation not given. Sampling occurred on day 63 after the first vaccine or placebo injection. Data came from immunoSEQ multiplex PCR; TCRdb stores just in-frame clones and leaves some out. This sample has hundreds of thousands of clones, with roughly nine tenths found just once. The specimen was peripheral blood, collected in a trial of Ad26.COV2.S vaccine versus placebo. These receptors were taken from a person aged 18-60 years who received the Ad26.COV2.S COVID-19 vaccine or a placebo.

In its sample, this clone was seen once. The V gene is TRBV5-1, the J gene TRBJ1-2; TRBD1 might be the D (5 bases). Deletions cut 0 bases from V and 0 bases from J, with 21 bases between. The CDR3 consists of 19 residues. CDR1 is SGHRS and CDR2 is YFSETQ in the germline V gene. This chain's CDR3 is CASSLEESGGVGANYGYTF. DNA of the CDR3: TGCGCCAGCAGCTTGGAAGAATCTGGAGGGGTCGGGGCTAACTATGGCTACACCTTC.

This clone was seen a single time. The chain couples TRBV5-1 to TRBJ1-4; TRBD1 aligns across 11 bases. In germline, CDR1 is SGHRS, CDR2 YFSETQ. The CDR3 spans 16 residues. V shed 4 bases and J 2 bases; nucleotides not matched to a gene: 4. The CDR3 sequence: CASSIGTGGTNEKLFF. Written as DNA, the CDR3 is TGCGCCAGCAGCATTGGGACAGGGGGGACTAATGAAAAACTGTTTTTT.

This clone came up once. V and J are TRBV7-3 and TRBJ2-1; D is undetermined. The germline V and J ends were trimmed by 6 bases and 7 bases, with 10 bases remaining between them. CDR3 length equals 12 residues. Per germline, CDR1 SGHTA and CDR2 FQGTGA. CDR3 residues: CASSGATNEQFF. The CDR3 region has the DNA TGTGCCAGCAGTGGTGCTACAAATGAGCAGTTCTTC. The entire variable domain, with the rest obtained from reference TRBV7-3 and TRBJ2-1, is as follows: GAGVSQTPSNKVTEKGKYVELRCDPISGHTALYWYRQSLGQGPEFLIYFQGTGAADDSGLPNDRFFAVRPEGSVSTLKIQRTERGDSAVYLCASSGATNEQFFGPGTRLTVL.

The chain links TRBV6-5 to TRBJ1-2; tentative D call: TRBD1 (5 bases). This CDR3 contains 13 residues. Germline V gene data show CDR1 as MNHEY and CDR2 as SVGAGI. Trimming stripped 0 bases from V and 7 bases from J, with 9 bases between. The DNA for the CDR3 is TGTGCCAGCAGTTACTCCCCCGGGGGTGGCTACACCTTC. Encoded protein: CASSYSPGGGYTF.

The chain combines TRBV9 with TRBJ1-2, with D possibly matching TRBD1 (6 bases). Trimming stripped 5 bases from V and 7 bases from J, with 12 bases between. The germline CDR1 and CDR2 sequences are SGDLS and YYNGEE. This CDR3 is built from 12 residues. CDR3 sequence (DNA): TGTGCCAGCAGAGAGGGGGAAGGTGGCTACACCTTC. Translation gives CASREGEGGYTF. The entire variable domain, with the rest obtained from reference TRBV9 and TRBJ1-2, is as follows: DSGVTQTPKHLITATGQRVTLRCSPRSGDLSVYWYQQSLDQGLQFLIQYYNGEERAKGNILERFSAQQFPDLHSELNLSSLELGDSALYFCASREGEGGYTFGSGTRLTVV.

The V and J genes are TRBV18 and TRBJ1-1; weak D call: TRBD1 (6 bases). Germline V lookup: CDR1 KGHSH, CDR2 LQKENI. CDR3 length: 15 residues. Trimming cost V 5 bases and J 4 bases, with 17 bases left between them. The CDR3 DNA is TGTGCCAGCTCAGCCGGGGGGCGAGGGACCACTGAAGCTTTCTTT. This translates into CASSAGGRGTTEAFF.

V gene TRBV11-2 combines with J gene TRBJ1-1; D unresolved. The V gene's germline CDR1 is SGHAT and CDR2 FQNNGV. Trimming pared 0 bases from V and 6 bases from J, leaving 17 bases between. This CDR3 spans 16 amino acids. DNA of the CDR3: TGTGCCAGCAGCTTAGACCCGGCCCGAAGTAGCCCTGAAGCTTTCTTT. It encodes CASSLDPARSSPEAFF.

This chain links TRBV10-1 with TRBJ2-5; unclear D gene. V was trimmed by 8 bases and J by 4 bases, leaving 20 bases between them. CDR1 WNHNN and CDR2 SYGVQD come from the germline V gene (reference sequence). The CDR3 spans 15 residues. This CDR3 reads CASSHSPSGRETQYF. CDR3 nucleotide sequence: TGCGCCAGCTCTCACTCTCCCTCAGGTCGAGAGACCCAGTACTTC.

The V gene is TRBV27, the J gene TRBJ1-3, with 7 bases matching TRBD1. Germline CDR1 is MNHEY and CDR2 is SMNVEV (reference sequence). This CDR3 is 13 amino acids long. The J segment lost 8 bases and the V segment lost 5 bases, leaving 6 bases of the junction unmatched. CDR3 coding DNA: TGTGCCAGCAGTCCCGGACAGGCTTACACCATATATTTT. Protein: CASSPGQAYTIYF.

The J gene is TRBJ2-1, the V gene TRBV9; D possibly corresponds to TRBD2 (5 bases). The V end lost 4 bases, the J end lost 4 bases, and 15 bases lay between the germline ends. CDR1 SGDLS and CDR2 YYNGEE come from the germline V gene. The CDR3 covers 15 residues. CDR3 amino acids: CASSPEPGEYNEQFF. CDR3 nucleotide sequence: TGTGCCAGCAGCCCAGAACCCGGGGAATACAATGAGCAGTTCTTC.

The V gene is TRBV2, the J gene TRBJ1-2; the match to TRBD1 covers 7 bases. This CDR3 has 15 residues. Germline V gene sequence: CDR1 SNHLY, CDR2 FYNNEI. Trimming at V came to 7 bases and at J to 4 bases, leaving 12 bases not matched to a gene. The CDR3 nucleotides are TGTGCCAGCAAGACAGGGTTTAACGTAGCCTATGGCTACACCTTC. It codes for CASKTGFNVAYGYTF.

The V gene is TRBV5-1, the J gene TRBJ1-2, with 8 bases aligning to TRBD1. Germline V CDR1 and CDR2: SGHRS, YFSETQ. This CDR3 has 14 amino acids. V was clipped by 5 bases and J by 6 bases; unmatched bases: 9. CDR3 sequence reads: CASRLQLDRDGYTF. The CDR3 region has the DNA TGCGCCAGCAGATTACAGTTGGACAGGGATGGCTACACCTTC. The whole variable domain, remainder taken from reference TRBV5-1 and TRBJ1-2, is KAGVTQTPRYLIKTRGQQVTLSCSPISGHRSVSWYQQTPGQGLQFLFEYFSETQRNKGNFPGRFSGRQFSNSRSEMNVSTLELGDSALYLCASRLQLDRDGYTFGSGTRLTVV.

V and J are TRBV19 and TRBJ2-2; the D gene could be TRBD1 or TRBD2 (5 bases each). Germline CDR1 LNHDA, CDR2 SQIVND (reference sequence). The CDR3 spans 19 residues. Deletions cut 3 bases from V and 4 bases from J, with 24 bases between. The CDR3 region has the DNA TGTGCCAGTAGTATCGGTACGGGGAGACTAAGGGGTAGCACCGGGGAGCTGTTTTTT. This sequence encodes CASSIGTGRLRGSTGELFF.

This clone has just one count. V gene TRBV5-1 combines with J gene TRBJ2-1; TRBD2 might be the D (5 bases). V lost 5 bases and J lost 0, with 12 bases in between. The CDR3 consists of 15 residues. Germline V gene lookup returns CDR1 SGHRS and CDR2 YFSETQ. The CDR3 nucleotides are TGCGCCAGCAGTATAATGGGGAGCTCCTACAATGAGCAGTTCTTC. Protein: CASSIMGSSYNEQFF. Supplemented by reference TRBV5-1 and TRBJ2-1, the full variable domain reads KAGVTQTPRYLIKTRGQQVTLSCSPISGHRSVSWYQQTPGQGLQFLFEYFSETQRNKGNFPGRFSGRQFSNSRSEMNVSTLELGDSALYLCASSIMGSSYNEQFFGPGTRLTVL.

The CDR3 sequence: CASSQAQPGGEKLFF. The DNA of the CDR3 is TGCGCCAGCAGCCAAGCACAGCCAGGGGGCGAAAAACTGTTTTTT. This rearrangement joins TRBV4-3 to TRBJ1-4, with 8 bases that match TRBD1. The germline gives CDR1 LGHNA, CDR2 YSLEER. With 1 base clipped from V and 8 bases from J, the junction kept 6 bases outside the gene matches. This CDR3 contains 15 residues.

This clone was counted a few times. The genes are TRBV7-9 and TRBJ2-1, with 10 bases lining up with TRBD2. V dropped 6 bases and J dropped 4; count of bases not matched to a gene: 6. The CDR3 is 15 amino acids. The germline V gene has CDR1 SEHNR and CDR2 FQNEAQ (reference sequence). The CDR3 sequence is CASSRSGGRYNEQFF. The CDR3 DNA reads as TGTGCCAGCAGTCGTAGCGGGGGGCGTTACAATGAGCAGTTCTTC.

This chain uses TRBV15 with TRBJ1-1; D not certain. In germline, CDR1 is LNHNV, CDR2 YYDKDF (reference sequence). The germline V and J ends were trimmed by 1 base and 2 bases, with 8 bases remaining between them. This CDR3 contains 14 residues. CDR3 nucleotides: TGTGCCACCAGCAGAGGCGTTTCAAACACTGAAGCTTTCTTT. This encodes CATSRGVSNTEAFF.

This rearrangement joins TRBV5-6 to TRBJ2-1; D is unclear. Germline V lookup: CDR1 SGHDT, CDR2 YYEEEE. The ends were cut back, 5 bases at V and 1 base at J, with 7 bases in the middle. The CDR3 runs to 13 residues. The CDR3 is CASSIGSYNEQFF. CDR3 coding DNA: TGTGCCAGCAGTATTGGTTCCTACAATGAGCAGTTCTTC.

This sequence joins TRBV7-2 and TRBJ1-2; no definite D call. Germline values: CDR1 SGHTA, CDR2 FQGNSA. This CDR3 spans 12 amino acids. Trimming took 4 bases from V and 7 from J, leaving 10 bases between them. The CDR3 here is CASSSDWAGYTF. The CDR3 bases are TGTGCCAGCAGCTCGGACTGGGCTGGCTACACCTTC.

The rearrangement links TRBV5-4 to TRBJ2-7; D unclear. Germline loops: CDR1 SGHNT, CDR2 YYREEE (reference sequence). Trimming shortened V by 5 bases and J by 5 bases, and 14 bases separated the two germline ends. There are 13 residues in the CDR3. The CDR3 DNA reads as TGTGCCAGCAGTCCCTACATTTCGGACGAGCAGTACTTC. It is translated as CASSPYISDEQYF.

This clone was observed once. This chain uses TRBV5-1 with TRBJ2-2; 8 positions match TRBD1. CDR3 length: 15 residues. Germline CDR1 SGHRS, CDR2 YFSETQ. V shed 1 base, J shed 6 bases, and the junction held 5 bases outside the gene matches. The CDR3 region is CASSLSSQGAGELFF. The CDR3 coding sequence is TGCGCCAGCAGCTTGAGCTCACAGGGGGCCGGGGAGCTGTTTTTT.

The CDR3, as DNA: TGCGCCAGCAGCTTAGGGGCTAGTTGGGAGGACCAGTACTTC. It is translated as CASSLGASWEDQYF. The chain combines TRBV5-1 with TRBJ2-5; tentative D call: TRBD2 (6 bases). V lost 2 bases and J 10 bases, leaving 18 bases between the germline ends. The CDR3 sequence is 14 residues long. Germline V CDR1 and CDR2: SGHRS, YFSETQ.

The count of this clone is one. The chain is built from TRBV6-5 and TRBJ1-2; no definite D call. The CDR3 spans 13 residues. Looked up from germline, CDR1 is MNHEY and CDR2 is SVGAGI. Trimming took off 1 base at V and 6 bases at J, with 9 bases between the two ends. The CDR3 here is CASSYFPLHGYTF. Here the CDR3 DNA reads TGTGCCAGCAGTTACTTTCCACTCCATGGCTACACCTTC.

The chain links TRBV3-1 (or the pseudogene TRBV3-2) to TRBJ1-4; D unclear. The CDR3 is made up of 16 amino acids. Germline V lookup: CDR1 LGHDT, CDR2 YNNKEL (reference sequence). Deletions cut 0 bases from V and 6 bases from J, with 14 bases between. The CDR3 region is CASSQDIGAAYEKLFF. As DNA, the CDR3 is TGTGCCAGCAGCCAAGATATCGGAGCCGCTTATGAAAAACTGTTTTTT.

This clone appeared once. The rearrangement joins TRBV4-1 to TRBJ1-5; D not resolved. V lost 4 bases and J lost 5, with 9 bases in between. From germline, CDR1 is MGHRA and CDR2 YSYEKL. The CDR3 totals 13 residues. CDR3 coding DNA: TGCGCCAGCAGCCCTTTAGGCTATCAGCCCCAGCATTTT. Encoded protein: CASSPLGYQPQHF.

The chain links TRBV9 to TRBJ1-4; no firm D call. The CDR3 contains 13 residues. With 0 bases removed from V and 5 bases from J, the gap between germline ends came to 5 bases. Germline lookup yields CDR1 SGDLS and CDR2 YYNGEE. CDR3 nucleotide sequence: TGTGCCAGCAGCGTAGCGGAGAATGAAAAACTGTTTTTT. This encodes CASSVAENEKLFF.

The CDR3 nucleotides are TGTGCCAGCAGCCCGGAATCTCACTATGGCTACACCTTC. Protein: CASSPESHYGYTF. The chain has TRBV13 and TRBJ1-2; D is ambiguous. Germline assignment: CDR1 PRHDT and CDR2 FYEKMQ (reference sequence). CDR3 size: 13 residues. Trimming removed 5 bases at V and 3 bases at J, with 10 bases between.

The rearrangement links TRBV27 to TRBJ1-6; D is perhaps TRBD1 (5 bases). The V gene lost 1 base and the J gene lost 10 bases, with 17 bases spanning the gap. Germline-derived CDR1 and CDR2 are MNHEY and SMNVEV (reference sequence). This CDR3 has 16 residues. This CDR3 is CASSLYSGASGSPLHF. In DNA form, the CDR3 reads TGTGCCAGCAGTTTATACAGTGGGGCTTCAGGATCACCCCTCCACTTT.

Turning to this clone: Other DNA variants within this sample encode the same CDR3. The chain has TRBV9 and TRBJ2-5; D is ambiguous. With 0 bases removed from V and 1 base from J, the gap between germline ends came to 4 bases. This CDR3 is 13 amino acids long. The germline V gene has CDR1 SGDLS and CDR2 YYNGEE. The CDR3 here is CASSVATQETQYF. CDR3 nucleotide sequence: TGTGCCAGCAGCGTAGCAACCCAAGAGACCCAGTACTTC.